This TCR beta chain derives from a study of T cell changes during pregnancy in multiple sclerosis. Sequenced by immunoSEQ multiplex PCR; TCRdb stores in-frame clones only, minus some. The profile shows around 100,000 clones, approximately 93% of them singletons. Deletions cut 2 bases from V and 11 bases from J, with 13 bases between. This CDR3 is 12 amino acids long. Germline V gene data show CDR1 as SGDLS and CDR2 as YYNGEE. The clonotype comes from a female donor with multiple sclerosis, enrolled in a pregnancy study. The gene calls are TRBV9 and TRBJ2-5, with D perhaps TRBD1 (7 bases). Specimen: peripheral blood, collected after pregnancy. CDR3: CASSVPGGKQYF. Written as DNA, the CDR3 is TGTGCCAGCAGCGTCCCAGGGGGGAAGCAGTACTTC.